The 19 T cell receptor beta chains in this list originate from one sample, sequenced in a study of T cell repertoires in cytomegalovirus infection. In TCRdb, the reads were re-called with MiXCR into one record per CDR3 protein. The sample shows about 490,000 distinct CDR3 sequences, more than 15% of them seen only once. Material: CD8+ T cells from PBMCs. The receptor set was obtained from a human donor in good health (CMV status not recorded). Some clones in this sample may be carry-over from other donors' samples.

This clonotype was detected ten times or more. The chain uses TRBV10-3 and TRBJ1-2; the match to TRBD1 covers 8 bases. This CDR3 has 16 residues. CDR1 and CDR2 (germline): ENHRY, SYGVKD. Trimming at V came to 2 bases and at J to 5 bases, leaving 10 bases not matched to a gene. The CDR3 spells CAISERGTGPWYGYTF. In DNA form, the CDR3 reads TGTGCCATCAGTGAGAGAGGGACAGGCCCTTGGTATGGCTACACCTTC.

In its sample, this clonotype was seen many times. The gene calls are TRBV10-3 and TRBJ1-1, with TRBD1 identical over 9 bases. This CDR3 spans 15 amino acids. The trim removed 10 bases at V and 4 bases at J, leaving 13 bases unmatched. CDR1 ENHRY and CDR2 SYGVKD come from the germline V gene. The CDR3, as DNA: TGTGCCACATCACACCCACAGGGGGCTAGCACTGAAGCTTTCTTT. It yields the protein CATSHPQGASTEAFF.

The V and J genes are TRBV6-2 or TRBV6-3 and TRBJ2-7; D might be TRBD1 (5 bases). From germline, CDR1 is MNHEY and CDR2 SVGEGT. The CDR3 runs 12 residues. V shed 5 bases and J shed 3 bases, with 8 bases lying between them. The CDR3 loop is CASSQQVYEQYF. The CDR3 bases are TGTGCCAGCAGTCAACAGGTCTACGAGCAGTACTTC.

This sequence joins TRBV9 and TRBJ1-5, with 7 bases identical to TRBD1. The junction had 5 bases not matched to a gene; V was cut back by 2 bases and J by 3 bases. Germline CDR1 SGDLS, CDR2 YYNGEE. The CDR3 contains 15 residues. Here the CDR3 reads CASSVGDSPNQPQHF. The CDR3 region has the DNA TGTGCCAGCAGCGTGGGGGACAGTCCCAATCAGCCCCAGCATTTT.

This clonotype was observed many times. The V gene is TRBV7-9, the J gene TRBJ1-1; D not certain. There are 12 residues in the CDR3. Germline CDR1 reads SEHNR; CDR2 reads FQNEAQ (reference sequence). Deletions cut 4 bases from V and 6 bases from J, with 9 bases between. As DNA, the CDR3 is TGTGCCAGCAGCTCCTTAAGCCCTGAAGCTTTCTTT. Translating it yields CASSSLSPEAFF.

This clonotype appeared a few times. The chain is built from TRBV10-3 and TRBJ1-1; TRBD1 might be the D (5 bases). This CDR3 is 11 amino acids long. V shed 10 bases and J shed 5 bases, with 11 bases lying between them. Germline V gene lookup returns CDR1 ENHRY and CDR2 SYGVKD. The CDR3 here is CANSGGTEAFF. The CDR3, as DNA: TGTGCCAATAGCGGGGGAACTGAAGCTTTCTTT.

This clonotype showed up just a few times. The chain uses TRBV29-1 and TRBJ2-7; D unresolved. The V end lost 5 bases, the J end lost 6 bases, and 17 bases lay between the germline ends. The CDR3 runs to 13 residues. Looked up from germline, CDR1 is SQVTM and CDR2 is ANQGSEA. CDR3: CSVSGSPDAEQYF. The CDR3 DNA follows: TGCAGCGTTTCCGGGTCCCCGGACGCCGAGCAGTACTTC.

This clonotype was picked up many times. The chain carries TRBV12-3 or TRBV12-4 and TRBJ1-1, with D unresolved. The CDR3 has 14 residues. V was pared by 2 bases and J by 4 bases, with 11 bases between. CDR3 nucleotide sequence: TGTGCCAGCAGTTTAAGCGCGTTAGGCACTGAAGCTTTCTTT. Its protein product is CASSLSALGTEAFF.

This clonotype showed up just a few times. This chain's CDR3 is CSATGDIRLDTEAFF. DNA for the CDR3: TGCAGTGCTACCGGGGACATTCGTTTGGACACTGAAGCTTTCTTT. The rearrangement uses TRBV20-1 and TRBJ1-1; possibly TRBD1 for D (6 bases). CDR1 DFQATT and CDR2 SNEGSKA come from the germline V gene (reference sequence). The CDR3 loop spans 15 amino acids. V lost 4 bases, J lost 3 bases, and 18 bases lay in between.

Ten or more counts support this clonotype. The V call is TRBV6-5, the J call TRBJ1-3, with a weak D call TRBD1 (5 bases). CDR3 length: 17 residues. V gave up 2 bases and J gave up 2 bases, with 16 bases separating them. Per germline, CDR1 MNHEY and CDR2 SVGAGI. CDR3 protein: CASSYTVTVNAGNTIYF. The CDR3 DNA reads TGTGCCAGCAGTTACACCGTGACAGTTAACGCTGGAAACACCATATATTTT.

This clonotype appeared a few times. V and J are TRBV18 and TRBJ1-1; 10 bases are a match to TRBD1. The V and J ends lost 0 bases and 6 bases, in that order; junction bases with no gene match: 7. The CDR3 has 16 residues. Germline lookup yields CDR1 KGHSH and CDR2 LQKENI. The CDR3 reads CASSPPDRGQFAEAFF. In DNA, the CDR3 is TGTGCCAGCTCACCACCCGACAGGGGGCAATTTGCTGAAGCTTTCTTT.

V and J are TRBV3-1 and TRBJ2-2; no clear D. The CDR3 consists of 12 residues. V was trimmed by 7 bases and J by 5 bases, leaving 8 bases between them. CDR1 is LGHDT and CDR2 is YNNKEL in the germline V gene (reference sequence). The CDR3 nucleotides are TGTGCCAGCATGAGTAGTACCGGGGAGCTGTTTTTT. The encoded protein is CASMSSTGELFF.

A few counts support this clonotype. This chain connects TRBV5-5 to TRBJ1-1; D ambiguous. Germline-derived CDR1 and CDR2 are SGHKS and YYEKEE (reference sequence). Trimming shortened V by 4 bases and J by 0 bases, and 19 bases separated the two germline ends. This CDR3 spans 17 amino acids. CDR3 loop: CASSPYRGGIVNTEAFF. DNA for the CDR3: TGTGCCAGCAGCCCCTATCGTGGTGGGATAGTGAACACTGAAGCTTTCTTT.

V and J are TRBV18 and TRBJ2-2, with 8 bases fitting TRBD1. Germline CDR1 reads KGHSH; CDR2 reads LQKENI. CDR3 size: 15 residues. Trimming cost V 5 bases and J 1 base; bases outside gene matches: 3. The CDR3: CASSWTGRNTGELFF. CDR3 bases: TGTGCCAGCTCATGGACAGGGCGGAACACCGGGGAGCTGTTTTTT.

This clonotype was found many times. The chain recombines TRBV14 with TRBJ2-1; D perhaps matches TRBD2 (6 bases). Between the trimmed V and J ends, which lost 0 bases and 3 bases, there was a span of 15 bases. The germline V gene encodes CDR1 SGHDN and CDR2 FVKESK. The CDR3 totals 17 residues. CDR3 in amino acids: CASSQDQPSELYNEQFF. For the CDR3, the DNA is TGTGCCAGCAGCCAAGATCAGCCTAGCGAACTCTACAATGAGCAGTTCTTC.

The chain is built from TRBV19 and TRBJ2-5; TRBD2 matches at 12 bases. Germline lookup yields CDR1 LNHDA and CDR2 SQIVND (reference sequence). V was clipped by 3 bases and J by 5 bases; unmatched bases: 10. The CDR3 spans 17 residues. CDR3 coding DNA: TGTGCCAGTAGTATCAGACTAGCGGGAGCTAGGGGGGAGACCCAGTACTTC. Amino acid sequence: CASSIRLAGARGETQYF. Complete variable domain (other parts from reference TRBV19 and TRBJ2-5): DGGITQSPKYLFRKEGQNVTLSCEQNLNHDAMYWYRQDPGQGLRLIYYSQIVNDFQKGDIAEGYSVSREKKESFPLTVTSAQKNPTAFYLCASSIRLAGARGETQYFGPGTRLLVL.

In regard to this clonotype: At one of its ends the junction is not consistent with the germline gene, which may arise from a read error. V is TRBV7-3 and J is TRBJ2-1; TRBD2 agrees at 9 bases. The V gene's germline CDR1 is SGHTA and CDR2 FQGTGA. This CDR3 has 14 residues. The CDR3 nucleotides read TGTGCAAGCAGCCGACTAGCGGTGATCAGTGAGCAGTTCTTC. Protein: CASSRLAVISEQFF. The whole variable domain, remainder taken from reference TRBV7-3 and TRBJ2-1, is GAGVSQTPSNKVTEKGKYVELRCDPISGHTALYWYRQSLGQGPEFLIYFQGTGAADDSGLPNDRFFAVRPEGSVSTLKIQRTERGDSAVYLCASSRLAVISEQFFGPGTRLTVL.

The chain employs TRBV2 and TRBJ2-5; 9 nucleotides align to TRBD2. Trimming cost V 11 bases and J 5 bases; bases outside gene matches: 12. Germline values: CDR1 SNHLY, CDR2 FYNNEI. This CDR3 is 14 amino acids long. CDR3 loop: CAVSTAGGWETQYF. CDR3 nucleotides: TGTGCCGTCTCCACGGCGGGAGGGTGGGAGACCCAGTACTTC.

This clonotype has a count of ten or more. The chain combines TRBV7-8 with TRBJ1-2; the D is unclear. The germline V gene encodes CDR1 SGHVS and CDR2 FQNEAQ. Trimming took off 5 bases at V and 5 bases at J, with 21 bases between the two ends. CDR3 length: 16 residues. CDR3 nucleotide sequence: TGTGCCAGCAGCGCCAGTGTTGGAGGAGGGCCTTATGGCTACACCTTC. Its protein is CASSASVGGGPYGYTF.